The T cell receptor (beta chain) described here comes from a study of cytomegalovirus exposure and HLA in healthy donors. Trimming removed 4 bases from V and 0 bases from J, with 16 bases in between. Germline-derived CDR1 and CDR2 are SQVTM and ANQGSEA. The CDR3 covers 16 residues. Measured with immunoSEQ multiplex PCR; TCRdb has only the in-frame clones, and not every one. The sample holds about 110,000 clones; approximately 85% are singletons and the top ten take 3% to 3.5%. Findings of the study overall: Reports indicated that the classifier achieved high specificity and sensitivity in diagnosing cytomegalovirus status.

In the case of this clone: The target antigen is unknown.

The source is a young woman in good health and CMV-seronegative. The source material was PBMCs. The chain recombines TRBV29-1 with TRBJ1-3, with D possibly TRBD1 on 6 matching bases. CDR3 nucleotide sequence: TGCAGCGTTGTAACGGACAGTGATAGCTCTGGAAACACCATATATTTT. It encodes CSVVTDSDSSGNTIYF. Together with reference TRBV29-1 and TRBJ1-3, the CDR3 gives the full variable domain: SAVISQKPSRDICQRGTSLTIQCQVDSQVTMMFWYRQQPGQSLTLIATANQGSEATYESGFVIDKFPISRPNLTFSTLTVSNMSPEDSSIYLCSVVTDSDSSGNTIYFGEGSWLTVV.